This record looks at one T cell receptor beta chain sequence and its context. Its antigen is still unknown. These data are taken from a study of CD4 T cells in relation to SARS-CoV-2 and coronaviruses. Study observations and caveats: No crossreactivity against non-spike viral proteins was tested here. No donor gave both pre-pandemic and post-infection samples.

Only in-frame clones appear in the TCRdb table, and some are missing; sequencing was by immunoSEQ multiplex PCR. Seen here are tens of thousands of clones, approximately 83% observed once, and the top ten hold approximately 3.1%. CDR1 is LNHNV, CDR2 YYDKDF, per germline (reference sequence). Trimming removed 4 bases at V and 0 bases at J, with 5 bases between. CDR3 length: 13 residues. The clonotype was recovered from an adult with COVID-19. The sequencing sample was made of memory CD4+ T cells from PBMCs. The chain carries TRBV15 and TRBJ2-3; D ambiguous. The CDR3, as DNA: TGTGCCACCAGCACAAGAAGCACAGATACGCAGTATTTT. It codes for CATSTRSTDTQYF.